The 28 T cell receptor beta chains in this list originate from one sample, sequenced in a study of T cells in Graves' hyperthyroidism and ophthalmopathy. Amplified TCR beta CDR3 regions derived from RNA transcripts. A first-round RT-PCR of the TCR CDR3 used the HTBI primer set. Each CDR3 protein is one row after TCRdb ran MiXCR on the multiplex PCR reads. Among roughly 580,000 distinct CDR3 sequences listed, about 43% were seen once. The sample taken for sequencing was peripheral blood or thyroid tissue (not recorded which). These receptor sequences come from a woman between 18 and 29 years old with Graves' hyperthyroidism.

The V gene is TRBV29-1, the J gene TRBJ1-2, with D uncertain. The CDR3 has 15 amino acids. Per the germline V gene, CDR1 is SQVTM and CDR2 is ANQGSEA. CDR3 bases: TGCAGTGCTAGTCTCTGGGTCGCCCCTAACTATGGCTACACCTTC. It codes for CSASLWVAPNYGYTF.

The CDR3 loop reads CSASPAGLYYGYTF. The DNA for the CDR3 is TGCAGTGCTAGTCCGGCAGGGCTTTACTATGGCTACACCTTC. This chain uses TRBV20-1 with TRBJ1-2, with D possibly being TRBD1 (5 bases). There are 14 residues in the CDR3. CDR1 is DFQATT, CDR2 SNEGSKA, per germline (reference sequence). The germline V and J ends were trimmed by 3 bases and 3 bases, with 14 bases remaining between them.

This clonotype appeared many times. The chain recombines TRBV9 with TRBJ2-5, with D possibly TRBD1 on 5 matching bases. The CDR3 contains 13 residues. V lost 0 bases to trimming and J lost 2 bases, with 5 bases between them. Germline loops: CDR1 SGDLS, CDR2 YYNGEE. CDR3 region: CASSVGQQETQYF. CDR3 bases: TGTGCCAGCAGCGTAGGACAGCAAGAGACCCAGTACTTC.

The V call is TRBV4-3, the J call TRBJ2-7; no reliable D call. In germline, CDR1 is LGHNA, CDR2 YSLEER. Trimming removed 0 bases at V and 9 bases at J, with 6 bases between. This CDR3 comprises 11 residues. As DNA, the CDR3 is TGCGCCAGCAGCCAAGAACGAGGGCAGTACTTC. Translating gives CASSQERGQYF.

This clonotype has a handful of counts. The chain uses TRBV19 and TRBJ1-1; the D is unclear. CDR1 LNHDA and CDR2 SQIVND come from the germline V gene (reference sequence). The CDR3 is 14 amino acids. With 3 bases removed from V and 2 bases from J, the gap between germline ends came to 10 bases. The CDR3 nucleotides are TGTGCCAGTAGTATTCCAGGATTAAACACTGAAGCTTTCTTT. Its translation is CASSIPGLNTEAFF.

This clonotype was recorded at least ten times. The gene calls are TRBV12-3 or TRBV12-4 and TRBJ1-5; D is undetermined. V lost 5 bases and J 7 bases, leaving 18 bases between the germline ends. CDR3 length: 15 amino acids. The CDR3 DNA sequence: TGTGCCAGCAGTGACCGGGCCGTGGAAGGACAGCCCCAGCATTTT. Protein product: CASSDRAVEGQPQHF.

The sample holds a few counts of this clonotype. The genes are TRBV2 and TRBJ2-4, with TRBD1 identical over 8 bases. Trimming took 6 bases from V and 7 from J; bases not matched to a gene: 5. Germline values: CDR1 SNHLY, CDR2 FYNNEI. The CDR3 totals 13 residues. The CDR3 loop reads CASRDRARNIQYF. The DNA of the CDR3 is TGTGCCAGCAGGGACAGGGCTCGGAACATTCAGTACTTC.

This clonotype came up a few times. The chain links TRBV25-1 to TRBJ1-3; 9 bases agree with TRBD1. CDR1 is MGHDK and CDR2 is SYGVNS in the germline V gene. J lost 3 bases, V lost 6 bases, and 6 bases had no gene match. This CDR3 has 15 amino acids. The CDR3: CASSAGDRVGNTIYF. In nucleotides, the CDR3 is TGTGCCAGCAGCGCGGGGGACAGGGTTGGAAACACCATATATTTT.

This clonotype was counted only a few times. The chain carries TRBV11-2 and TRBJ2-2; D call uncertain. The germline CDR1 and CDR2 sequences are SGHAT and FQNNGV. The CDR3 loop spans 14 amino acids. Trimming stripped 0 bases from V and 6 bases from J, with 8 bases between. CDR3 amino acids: CASSLDLRPGELFF. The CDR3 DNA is TGTGCCAGCAGCTTAGATCTGAGGCCCGGGGAGCTGTTTTTT.

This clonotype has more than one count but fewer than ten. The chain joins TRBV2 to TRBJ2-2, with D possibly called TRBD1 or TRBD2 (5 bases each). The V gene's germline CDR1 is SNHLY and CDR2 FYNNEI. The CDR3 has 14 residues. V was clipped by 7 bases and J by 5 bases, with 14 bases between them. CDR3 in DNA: TGTGCCAGCATGGCAGGGAGAGATACCGGGGAGCTGTTTTTT. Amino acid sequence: CASMAGRDTGELFF.

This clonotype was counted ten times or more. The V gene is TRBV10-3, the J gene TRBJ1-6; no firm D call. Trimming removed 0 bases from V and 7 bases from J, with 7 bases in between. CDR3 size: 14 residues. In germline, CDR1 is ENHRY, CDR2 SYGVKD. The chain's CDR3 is CAISESHSNSPLHF. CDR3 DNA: TGTGCCATCAGTGAGTCGCACAGCAATTCACCCCTCCACTTT.

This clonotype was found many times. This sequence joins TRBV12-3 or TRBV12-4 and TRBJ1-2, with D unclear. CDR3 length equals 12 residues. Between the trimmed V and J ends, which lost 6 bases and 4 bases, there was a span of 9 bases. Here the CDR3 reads CASSPDFYGYTF. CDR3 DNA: TGTGCCAGCAGCCCTGACTTCTATGGCTACACCTTC.

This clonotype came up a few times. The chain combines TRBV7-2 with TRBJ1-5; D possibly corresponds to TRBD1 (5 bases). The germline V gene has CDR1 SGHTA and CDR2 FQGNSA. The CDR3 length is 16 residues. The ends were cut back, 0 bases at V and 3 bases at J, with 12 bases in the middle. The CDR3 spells CASSLARGPNNQPQHF. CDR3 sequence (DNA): TGTGCCAGCAGCTTAGCGAGGGGTCCTAACAATCAGCCCCAGCATTTT.

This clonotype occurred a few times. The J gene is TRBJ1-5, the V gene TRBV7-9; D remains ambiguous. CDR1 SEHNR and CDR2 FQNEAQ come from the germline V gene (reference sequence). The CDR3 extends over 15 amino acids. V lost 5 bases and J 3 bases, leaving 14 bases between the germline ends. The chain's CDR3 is CASSQDLDANQPQHF. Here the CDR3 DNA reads TGTGCCAGCAGCCAAGATCTCGACGCCAATCAGCCCCAGCATTTT.

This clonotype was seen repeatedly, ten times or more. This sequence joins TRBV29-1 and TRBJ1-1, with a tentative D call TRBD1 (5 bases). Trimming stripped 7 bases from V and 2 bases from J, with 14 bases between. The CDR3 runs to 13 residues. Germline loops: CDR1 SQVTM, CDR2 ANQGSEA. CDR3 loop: CSESGTANTEAFF. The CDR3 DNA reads TGCAGCGAATCCGGGACCGCAAACACTGAAGCTTTCTTT.

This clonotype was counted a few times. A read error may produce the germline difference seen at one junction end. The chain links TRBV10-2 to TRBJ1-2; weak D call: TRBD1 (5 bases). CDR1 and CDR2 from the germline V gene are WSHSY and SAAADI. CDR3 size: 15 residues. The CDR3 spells CASSQGTLGVDGYTF. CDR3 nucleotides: TGTGCCAGCAGCCAAGGGACCCTCGGGGTGGATGGCTACACCTTC.

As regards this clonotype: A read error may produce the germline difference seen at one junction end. CDR3 protein: CASSQAYRGVGEQYF. In DNA, the CDR3 is TGCGCCAGCAGCCAAGCGTACAGAGGCGTCGGTGAGCAGTACTTC. The V and J genes are TRBV2 and TRBJ2-7; D is uncertain. This CDR3 contains 15 residues. Looked up from germline, CDR1 is SNHLY and CDR2 is FYNNEI. Using reference TRBV2 and TRBJ2-7 for the parts outside the CDR3, the full variable domain is EPEVTQTPSHQVTQMGQEVILRCVPISNHLYFYWYRQILGQKVEFLVSFYNNEISEKSEIFDDQFSVERPDGSNFTLKIRSTKLEDSAMYFCASSQAYRGVGEQYFGPGTRLTVT.

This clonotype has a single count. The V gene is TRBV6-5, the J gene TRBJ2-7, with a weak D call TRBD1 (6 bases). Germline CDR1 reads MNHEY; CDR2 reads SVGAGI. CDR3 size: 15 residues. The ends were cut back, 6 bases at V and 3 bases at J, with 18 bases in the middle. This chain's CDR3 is CASSLAGAILYEQYF. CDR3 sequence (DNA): TGTGCCAGCAGCTTAGCAGGGGCTATTCTCTACGAGCAGTACTTC.

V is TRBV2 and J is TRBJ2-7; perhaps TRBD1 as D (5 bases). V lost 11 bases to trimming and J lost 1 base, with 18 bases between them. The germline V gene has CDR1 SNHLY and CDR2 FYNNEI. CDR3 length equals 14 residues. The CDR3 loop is CASISDSVSYEQYF. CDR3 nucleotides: TGTGCCTCAATCTCAGACAGTGTTTCCTACGAGCAGTACTTC.

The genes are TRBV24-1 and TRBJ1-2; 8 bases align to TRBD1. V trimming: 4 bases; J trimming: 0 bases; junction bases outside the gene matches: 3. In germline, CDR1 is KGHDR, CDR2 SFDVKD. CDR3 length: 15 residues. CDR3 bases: TGTGCCACCAGTGACCCGGGACAGGCTAACTATGGCTACACCTTC. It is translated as CATSDPGQANYGYTF.

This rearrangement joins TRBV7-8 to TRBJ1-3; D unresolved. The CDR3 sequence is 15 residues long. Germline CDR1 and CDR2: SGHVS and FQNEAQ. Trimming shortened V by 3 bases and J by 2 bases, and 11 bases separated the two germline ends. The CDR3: CASSFCGVAGNTIYF. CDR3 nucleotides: TGTGCCAGCAGCTTCTGCGGGGTCGCTGGAAACACCATATATTTT.

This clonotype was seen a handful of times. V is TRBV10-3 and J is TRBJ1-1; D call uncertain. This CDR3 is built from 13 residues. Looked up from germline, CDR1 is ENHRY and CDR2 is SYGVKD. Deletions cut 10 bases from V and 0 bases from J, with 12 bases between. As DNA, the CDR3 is TGTGCCAGCACCCTTAACATGAACACTGAAGCTTTCTTT. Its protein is CASTLNMNTEAFF.

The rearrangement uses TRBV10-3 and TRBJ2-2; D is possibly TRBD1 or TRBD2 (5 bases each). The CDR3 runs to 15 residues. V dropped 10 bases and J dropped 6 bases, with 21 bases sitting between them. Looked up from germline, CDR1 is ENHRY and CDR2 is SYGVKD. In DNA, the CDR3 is TGTGCCAGCACCCCGGGGACGACGTTCGCCGGGGAGCTGTTTTTT. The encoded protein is CASTPGTTFAGELFF.

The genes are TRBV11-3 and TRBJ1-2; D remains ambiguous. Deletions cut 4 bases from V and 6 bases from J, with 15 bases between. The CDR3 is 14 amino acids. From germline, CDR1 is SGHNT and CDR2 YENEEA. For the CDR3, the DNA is TGTGCCAGCAGCTCTCCAGAGGGCGCAGATGGCTACACCTTC. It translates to CASSSPEGADGYTF.

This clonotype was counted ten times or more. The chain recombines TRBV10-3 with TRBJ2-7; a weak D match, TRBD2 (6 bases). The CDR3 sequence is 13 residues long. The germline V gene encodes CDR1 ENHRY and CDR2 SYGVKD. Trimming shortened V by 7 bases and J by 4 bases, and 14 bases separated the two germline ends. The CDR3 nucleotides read TGTGCCATCAATGGCGGGACCTCATACGAGCAGTACTTC. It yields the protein CAINGGTSYEQYF.

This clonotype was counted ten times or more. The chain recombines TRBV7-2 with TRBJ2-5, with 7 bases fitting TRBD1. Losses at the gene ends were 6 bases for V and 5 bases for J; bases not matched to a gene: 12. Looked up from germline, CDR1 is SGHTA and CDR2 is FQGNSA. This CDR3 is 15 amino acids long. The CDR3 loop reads CASRQWRGQVETQYF. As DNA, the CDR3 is TGTGCCAGCAGGCAGTGGCGAGGACAGGTGGAGACCCAGTACTTC.

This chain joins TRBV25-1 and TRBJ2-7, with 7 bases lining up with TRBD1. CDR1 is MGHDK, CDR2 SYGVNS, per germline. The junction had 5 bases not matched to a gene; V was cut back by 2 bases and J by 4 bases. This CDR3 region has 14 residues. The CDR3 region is CASSEPWTGYEQYF. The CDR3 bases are TGTGCCAGCAGTGAACCCTGGACAGGTTACGAGCAGTACTTC.

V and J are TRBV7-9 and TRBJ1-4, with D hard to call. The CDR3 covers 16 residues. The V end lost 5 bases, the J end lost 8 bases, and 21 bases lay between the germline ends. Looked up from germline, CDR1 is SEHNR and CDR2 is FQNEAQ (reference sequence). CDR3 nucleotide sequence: TGTGCCAGCAGCCCAGAGTCGCCGGACTGGGCCGAAAAACTGTTTTTT. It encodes CASSPESPDWAEKLFF.